These 11 T cell receptor beta chains were sequenced from one sample in a study of beta chain features in type 1 diabetes. Study results and caveats: Type 1 diabetes patients had moderately but significantly shorter TCRB CDR3s in all four CD4+ subsets.

Expressed TCRB transcripts were sequenced after all isolated RNA was converted to cDNA. Using immunoSEQ multiplex PCR, the repertoire was profiled, and TCRdb retains in-frame clones only, with some absent. The sample gives about 650,000 clones, 9.5% to 15% of which show up once; roughly 0.12% is in the top ten. These TCRs are of unknown antigen specificity. The specimen sequenced was naive CD4+ T cells from blood. The receptor source for this set is a man aged 25 to 45 with type 1 diabetes.

This clone was picked up a small number of times. At one end, the junction sequence differs from germline, possibly due to a read error. The chain couples TRBV18 to TRBJ1-1, with 9 bases aligning to TRBD1. CDR1 is KGHSH, CDR2 LQKENI, per germline. CDR3 length: 14 amino acids. The CDR3 is CASSRGQGNTGAFF. The CDR3 bases are TGTGCCAGCTCCCGAGGACAGGGGAACACTGGAGCTTTCTTT.

The chain couples TRBV7-2 to TRBJ2-3; 7 nucleotides line up with TRBD1. Germline CDR1 is SGHTA and CDR2 is FQGNSA. There are 14 residues in the CDR3. V dropped 4 bases and J dropped 0; count of bases not matched to a gene: 1. CDR3 sequence (DNA): TGTGCCAGCAGCTGGGGACAGAGCACAGATACGCAGTATTTT. This sequence encodes CASSWGQSTDTQYF.

This clone turned up a few times. Other DNA sequences in the same sample also yield this CDR3. The chain recombines TRBV7-2 with TRBJ2-1; D is undetermined. This CDR3 spans 15 amino acids. CDR1 SGHTA and CDR2 FQGNSA come from the germline V gene. Trimming left V 5 bases short and J 1 base short, with 12 bases between. The CDR3 region is CASSPGLGSYNEQFF. CDR3 bases: TGTGCCAGCAGCCCGGGCCTGGGGTCCTACAATGAGCAGTTCTTC.

This clone has only a few counts. The chain links TRBV5-1 to TRBJ1-1; D remains unclear. This CDR3 region has 14 residues. V was pared by 1 base and J by 1 base, with 8 bases between. Germline V lookup: CDR1 SGHRS, CDR2 YFSETQ. The CDR3 nucleotides are TGCGCCAGCAGCTTGACCCCGGAGAACACTGAAGCTTTCTTT. It is translated as CASSLTPENTEAFF.

V and J are TRBV7-9 and TRBJ2-3; D is uncertain. V lost 3 bases and J 3 bases, leaving 10 bases between the germline ends. The germline V gene has CDR1 SEHNR and CDR2 FQNEAQ (reference sequence). This CDR3 is built from 14 residues. The DNA for the CDR3 is TGTGCCAGCAGCTTGGGCTCTAGGACAGATACGCAGTATTTT. Translated: CASSLGSRTDTQYF.

V and J are TRBV7-2 and TRBJ2-7; D tentatively fits TRBD1 or TRBD2 (6 bases each). CDR1 and CDR2 (germline): SGHTA, FQGNSA. The germline V and J ends were trimmed by 5 bases and 0 bases, with 11 bases remaining between them. The CDR3 sequence is 14 residues long. CDR3 bases: TGTGCCAGCAGCGCCGGAGGGGGCTCCTACGAGCAGTACTTC. It codes for CASSAGGGSYEQYF. The full variable domain, rest sourced from reference TRBV7-2 and TRBJ2-7, is GAGVSQSPSNKVTEKGKDVELRCDPISGHTALYWYRQSLGQGLEFLIYFQGNSAPDKSGLPSDRFSAERTGGSVSTLTIQRTQQEDSAVYLCASSAGGGSYEQYFGPGTRLTVT.

CDR3 coding DNA: TGTGCCAGTAGTATAGGGCCAGGGGAAAATCAGCCCCAGCATTTT. Translating it yields CASSIGPGENQPQHF. The chain uses TRBV19 and TRBJ1-5; a possible D gene is TRBD1 (6 bases). This CDR3 is built from 15 residues. Per germline, CDR1 LNHDA and CDR2 SQIVND (reference sequence). V lost 1 base, J lost 4 bases, and 11 bases lay in between.

This clone was counted between two and nine times. The J gene is TRBJ2-1, the V gene TRBV5-4, with 10 positions matching TRBD2. Germline lookup yields CDR1 SGHNT and CDR2 YYREEE (reference sequence). The trim removed 0 bases at V and 9 bases at J, leaving 9 bases unmatched. This CDR3 has 16 residues. CDR3 loop: CASSLVPSGGAREQFF. The DNA of the CDR3 is TGTGCCAGCAGCTTGGTTCCCAGCGGGGGGGCCCGTGAGCAGTTCTTC.

The gene calls are TRBV5-1 and TRBJ2-2; TRBD1 agrees at 8 bases. V was clipped by 4 bases and J by 7 bases; unmatched bases: 9. CDR3 length equals 15 residues. The germline gives CDR1 SGHRS, CDR2 YFSETQ. The CDR3 loop is CASSASGGAGGELFF. DNA for the CDR3: TGCGCCAGCAGCGCCTCAGGGGGCGCGGGCGGGGAGCTGTTTTTT.

This clone showed up just a few times. This chain connects TRBV7-9 to TRBJ1-1, with D uncertain. The CDR3 has 12 residues. Germline V gene data show CDR1 as SEHNR and CDR2 as FQNEAQ (reference sequence). The V end was cut by 4 bases, the J end by 10 bases, with 13 bases between. Here the CDR3 reads CASSSQQPVAFF. The CDR3 DNA follows: TGTGCCAGCAGCTCCCAACAGCCCGTAGCTTTCTTT.

This clone has more than one count but fewer than ten. This sequence joins TRBV4-3 and TRBJ2-6; no reliable D call. Trimming removed 2 bases from V and 8 bases from J, with 7 bases in between. CDR3 length: 13 amino acids. Germline assignment: CDR1 LGHNA and CDR2 YSLEER. CDR3 region: CASSQSYPNVLTF. CDR3 DNA: TGCGCCAGCAGCCAATCCTACCCCAACGTCCTGACTTTC.